This T cell receptor (beta chain) originates from a study of post-analysis software for immune sequencing data. Study observations and caveats: Controls had lower frequencies than patients of five TRBV segments, which included TRBV5-6, TRBV5-1 and TRBV20-1.

Only a few counts were recorded for this clonotype. Its antigen remains unidentified. With 6 bases removed from V and 6 bases from J, the gap between germline ends came to 16 bases. This CDR3 is 13 amino acids long. CDR1 and CDR2 from the germline V gene are DFQATT and SNEGSKA (reference sequence). Unique molecular identifiers were built into the TCR beta cDNA libraries. One entry per CDR3 protein results from TCRdb running MiXCR on the PCR reads. The table has about 770,000 distinct CDR3 sequences, around 42% seen once. This chain uses TRBV20-1 with TRBJ2-3; tentative D call: TRBD2 (5 bases). The receptor was derived from a girl aged 10 to 17 with multiple sclerosis. Sequencing was done on a sample of blood. CDR3 amino acids: CSAPFTGEDTQYF. The CDR3 DNA reads TGCAGTGCCCCTTTCACCGGGGAGGATACGCAGTATTTT.